This T cell receptor beta chain was sequenced for a study of blood T cell repertoires in COVID-19. Study information: Samples of COVID-19 (acute and convalescent) were obtained from the United States, Italy and Spain. In each case, the material was cDNA or gDNA derived from T cells, B-cell-depleted T cells, or PBMCs.

This CDR3 spans 11 amino acids. Germline V gives CDR1 DFQATT, CDR2 SNEGSKA (reference sequence). After removal of 4 bases from V and 8 bases from J, the junction contained 1 base not matched to a gene. Per the original methods: Reference gene primer amplification gave estimated nucleated cell counts. Repertoires were generated with immunoSEQ multiplex PCR, while TCRdb's copy carries only in-frame clones and drops some. V and J calls and clone size are given by that table; D and trimming were obtained from the DNA. Of 250,000 to 300,000 clones detected, around four fifths appear once; the ten largest clones hold 4% to 4.5%.

The clonotype was recovered from a man in his sixties with acute or convalescent COVID-19. V and J are TRBV20-1 and TRBJ2-1; 8 nucleotides agree with TRBD1. Sequencing was done on a sample of peripheral blood. CDR3 sequence reads: CSATGGHEQFF. The CDR3 DNA sequence: TGCAGTGCTACAGGGGGCCATGAGCAGTTCTTC.